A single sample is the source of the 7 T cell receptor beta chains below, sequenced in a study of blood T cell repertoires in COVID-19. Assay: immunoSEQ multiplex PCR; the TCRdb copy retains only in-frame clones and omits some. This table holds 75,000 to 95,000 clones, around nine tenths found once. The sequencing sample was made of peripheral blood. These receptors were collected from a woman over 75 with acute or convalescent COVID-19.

CDR3 sequence (DNA): TGTGCCAGCAGCTTGCGGGGGACCCAGCATTTT. This encodes CASSLRGTQHF. The J gene is TRBJ1-5, the V gene TRBV12-3 or TRBV12-4; perhaps TRBD1 as D (5 bases). Trimming cost V 6 bases and J 11 bases, with 11 bases left between them. CDR3 length: 11 amino acids.

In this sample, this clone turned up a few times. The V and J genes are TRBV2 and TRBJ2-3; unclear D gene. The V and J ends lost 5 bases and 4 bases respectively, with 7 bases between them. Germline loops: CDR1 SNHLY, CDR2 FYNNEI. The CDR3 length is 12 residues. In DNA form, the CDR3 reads TGTGCCAGCAGTCGGAGCCCAGATACGCAGTATTTT. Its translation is CASSRSPDTQYF.

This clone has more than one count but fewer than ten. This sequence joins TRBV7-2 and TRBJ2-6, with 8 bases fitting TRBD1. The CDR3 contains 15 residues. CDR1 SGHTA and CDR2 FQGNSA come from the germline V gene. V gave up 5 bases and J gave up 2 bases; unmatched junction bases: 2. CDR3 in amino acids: CASSQGATGANVLTF. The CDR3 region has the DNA TGTGCCAGCAGCCAGGGGGCTACTGGGGCCAACGTCCTGACTTTC. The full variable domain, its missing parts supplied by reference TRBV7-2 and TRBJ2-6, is GAGVSQSPSNKVTEKGKDVELRCDPISGHTALYWYRQSLGQGLEFLIYFQGNSAPDKSGLPSDRFSAERTGGSVSTLTIQRTQQEDSAVYLCASSQGATGANVLTFGAGSRLTVL.

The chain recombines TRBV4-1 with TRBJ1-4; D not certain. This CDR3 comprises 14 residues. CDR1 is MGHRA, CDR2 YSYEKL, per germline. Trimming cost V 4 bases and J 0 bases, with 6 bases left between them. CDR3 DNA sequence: TGCGCCAGCAGCCCCCTTGCAACTAATGAAAAACTGTTTTTT. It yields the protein CASSPLATNEKLFF.

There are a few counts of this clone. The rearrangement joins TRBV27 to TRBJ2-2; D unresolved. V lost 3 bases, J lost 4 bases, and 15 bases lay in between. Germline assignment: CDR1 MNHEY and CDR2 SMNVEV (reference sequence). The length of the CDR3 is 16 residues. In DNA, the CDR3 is TGTGCCAGCAGTTTGCGGCACCCAACGGGCACCGGGGAGCTGTTTTTT. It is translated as CASSLRHPTGTGELFF.

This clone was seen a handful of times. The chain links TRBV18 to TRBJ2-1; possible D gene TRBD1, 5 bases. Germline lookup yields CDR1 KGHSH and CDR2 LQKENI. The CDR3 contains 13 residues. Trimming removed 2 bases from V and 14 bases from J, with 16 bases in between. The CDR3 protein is CASSPNPQGKEFF. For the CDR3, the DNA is TGTGCCAGCTCACCAAACCCGCAGGGAAAGGAGTTCTTC.

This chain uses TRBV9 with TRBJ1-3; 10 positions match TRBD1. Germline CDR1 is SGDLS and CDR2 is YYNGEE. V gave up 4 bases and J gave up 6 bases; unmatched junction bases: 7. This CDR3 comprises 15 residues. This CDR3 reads CASSLDRGRENTIYF. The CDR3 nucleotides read TGTGCCAGCAGCCTAGACAGGGGGCGCGAAAACACCATATATTTT.